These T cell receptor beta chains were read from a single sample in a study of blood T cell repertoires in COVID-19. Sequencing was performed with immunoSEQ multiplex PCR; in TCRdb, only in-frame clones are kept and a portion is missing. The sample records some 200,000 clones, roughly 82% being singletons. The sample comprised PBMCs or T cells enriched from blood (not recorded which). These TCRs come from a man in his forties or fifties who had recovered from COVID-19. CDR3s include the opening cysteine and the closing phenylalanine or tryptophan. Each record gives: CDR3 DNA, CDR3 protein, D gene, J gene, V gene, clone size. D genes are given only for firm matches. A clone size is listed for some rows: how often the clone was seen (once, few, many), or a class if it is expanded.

DNA: TGTGCCAGTAGTACCCCGGGACAGACGGGTGATACGCAGTATTTT
CDR3: CASSTPGQTGDTQYF
D: TRBD1
J: TRBJ2-3
V: TRBV19
size: -

DNA: TGTGCCAGCAGCTTAGTTGGACAGGGGTTTGAAGCTTTCTTT
CDR3: CASSLVGQGFEAFF
D: TRBD1
J: TRBJ1-1
V: TRBV11-2
size: -

DNA: TGTGCAAGTCGCTTAGCGCGAGCGGACAGGGGGCTTTATGATAATTCACCCCTCCACTTT
CDR3: CASRLARADRGLYDNSPLHF
D: -
J: TRBJ1-6
V: TRBV12-2
size: -

DNA: TGTGCCAGCAGACCAGGGACAGCCGATCAGCCCCAGCATTTT
CDR3: CASRPGTADQPQHF
D: TRBD1
J: TRBJ1-5
V: TRBV5-5
size: few

DNA: TGTGCCAGCAGTATTCCTCCGGGACAGGGGACAAGAAATGAGCAGTTCTTC
CDR3: CASSIPPGQGTRNEQFF
D: TRBD1
J: TRBJ2-1
V: TRBV6-2/TRBV6-3
size: -

DNA: TGTGCCAGCAGCGTCACCTGGAGGCCCTCCCCGGGGGGCTACACCTTC
CDR3: CASSVTWRPSPGGYTF
D: -
J: TRBJ1-2
V: TRBV9
size: -

DNA: TGTGCCAGCAGTGAAAGCTTTTACAGGGCAAGCAATCAGCCCCAGCATTTT
CDR3: CASSESFYRASNQPQHF
D: -
J: TRBJ1-5
V: TRBV6-1
size: -

DNA: TGTGCCAGCAGTTACTACCAGGGTGGGGTAGTGAACACTGAAGCTTTCTTT
CDR3: CASSYYQGGVVNTEAFF
D: -
J: TRBJ1-1
V: TRBV6-2/TRBV6-3
size: few

DNA: TGTGCCAGCAGCTTCCTTTCCACCGGGGAGCTGTTTTTT
CDR3: CASSFLSTGELFF
D: -
J: TRBJ2-2
V: TRBV7-3
size: -

DNA: TGCGCCAGCAGCCAACAGCGCGACACAGATACGCAGTATTTT
CDR3: CASSQQRDTDTQYF
D: -
J: TRBJ2-3
V: TRBV4-3
size: once

DNA: TGTGCCAGCAGCCAGGGGTGGGGCTACACCTTC
CDR3: CASSQGWGYTF
D: -
J: TRBJ1-2
V: TRBV7-9
size: -

DNA: TGTGCCAGCAGCTTGTTTTCTGGCGGCCCGGGGGGCTACACCTTC
CDR3: CASSLFSGGPGGYTF
D: -
J: TRBJ1-2
V: TRBV5-8
size: -

DNA: TGTGCCAGCAGTTACTCGAGGGCAGGGGGCATTGGTCGCGAGCAGTACTTC
CDR3: CASSYSRAGGIGREQYF
D: TRBD1
J: TRBJ2-7
V: TRBV6-2/TRBV6-3
size: -

DNA: TGTGCCAGCAGTGAAAAAGGCAGGGTCTTCGACGAGCAGTACTTC
CDR3: CASSEKGRVFDEQYF
D: -
J: TRBJ2-7
V: TRBV2
size: -

DNA: TGTGCCAGCAGCCGTGGTCCTGGGGGGGTTGACTCACCCCTCCACTTT
CDR3: CASSRGPGGVDSPLHF
D: -
J: TRBJ1-6
V: TRBV3-1/TRBV3-2
size: -

DNA: TGTGCCAGCAGCGTAGGGAGGAACACTGAAGCTTTCTTT
CDR3: CASSVGRNTEAFF
D: -
J: TRBJ1-1
V: TRBV9
size: few

DNA: TGTGCCAGCAGGGGGACAGCAAATGGCTACACCTTC
CDR3: CASRGTANGYTF
D: TRBD1
J: TRBJ1-2
V: TRBV28
size: -

DNA: TGTGCCTGGACCGTACTCGGAAACACCATATATTTT
CDR3: CAWTVLGNTIYF
D: -
J: TRBJ1-3
V: TRBV30
size: -

DNA: TGCAGCGTCCGGCAGGGGGTAACCTACGAGCAGTACTTC
CDR3: CSVRQGVTYEQYF
D: TRBD1
J: TRBJ2-7
V: TRBV29-1
size: -

DNA: TGTGCCAGCTCAAATACCTACCGGGAACAGGAGACCCAGTACTTC
CDR3: CASSNTYREQETQYF
D: -
J: TRBJ2-5
V: TRBV18
size: -

DNA: TGTGCCAGCAGTCAGGGGTACCAAGAGACCCAGTACTTC
CDR3: CASSQGYQETQYF
D: -
J: TRBJ2-5
V: TRBV6-5
size: -

DNA: TGTGCCAGCAGCTTAGGCGGTAGCTTGGATGAGCAGTTCTTC
CDR3: CASSLGGSLDEQFF
D: -
J: TRBJ2-1
V: TRBV7-6
size: -

DNA: TGTGCCAGCAGTCGGGACAGCTACGAGCAGTACTTC
CDR3: CASSRDSYEQYF
D: TRBD1
J: TRBJ2-7
V: TRBV28
size: once

DNA: TGTGCCAGCTCACCTAGCGGGAGCTCCTACGAGCAGTACTTC
CDR3: CASSPSGSSYEQYF
D: TRBD2
J: TRBJ2-7
V: TRBV18
size: -

DNA: TGTGCCAGCAGTTACTCGAGGACAAGGGACAGACGAAATTCACCCCTCCACTTT
CDR3: CASSYSRTRDRRNSPLHF
D: TRBD1
J: TRBJ1-6
V: TRBV6-2/TRBV6-3
size: -

DNA: TGTGCCAGCTCACCAACTGACAGGATTGGGCCCCAGCATTTT
CDR3: CASSPTDRIGPQHF
D: -
J: TRBJ1-5
V: TRBV18
size: -

DNA: TGTGCCTGGAGCGGGGAGGGAGGGTTCTCTGGAAACACCATATATTTT
CDR3: CAWSGEGGFSGNTIYF
D: -
J: TRBJ1-3
V: TRBV30
size: -

DNA: TGTGCCAGCTCACCGGGGGGGGGCACGTTCTATGGCTACACCTTC
CDR3: CASSPGGGTFYGYTF
D: -
J: TRBJ1-2
V: TRBV18
size: -

DNA: TGTGCCATCAGACAGGGGCTAGAAAGTCAGGGTGGCTACACCTTC
CDR3: CAIRQGLESQGGYTF
D: TRBD1
J: TRBJ1-2
V: TRBV10-3
size: -

DNA: TGTGCCAGCAGATCGGGTAGCGGGAGATCCGGGGAGCTGTTTTTT
CDR3: CASRSGSGRSGELFF
D: TRBD2
J: TRBJ2-2
V: TRBV27
size: -

DNA: TGTGCCAGCAGGACCGGGACAGGGAACACCGGGGAGCTGTTTTTT
CDR3: CASRTGTGNTGELFF
D: TRBD1
J: TRBJ2-2
V: TRBV6-5
size: -

DNA: TGTGCCAGCAGCCAAGGTCGGGAGGGGAACTCTGGAAACACCATATATTTT
CDR3: CASSQGREGNSGNTIYF
D: -
J: TRBJ1-3
V: TRBV3-1/TRBV3-2
size: once

DNA: TGTGCCAGCAGCTCCGGGACAGGGTCCACTGAAGCTTTCTTT
CDR3: CASSSGTGSTEAFF
D: TRBD1
J: TRBJ1-1
V: TRBV7-2
size: -

DNA: TGTGCCAGCAGCCCCGGAACTAGCGAACAGACCCCCTACAATGAGCAGTTCTTC
CDR3: CASSPGTSEQTPYNEQFF
D: TRBD2
J: TRBJ2-1
V: TRBV7-8
size: -

DNA: TGTGCCATCAGTGGACAGCGGGAGTTCACCGGGGAGCTGTTTTTT
CDR3: CAISGQREFTGELFF
D: TRBD2
J: TRBJ2-2
V: TRBV10-3
size: -

DNA: TGTGCCAGCAGCCAAGATCCAAACTATGGCTACACCTTC
CDR3: CASSQDPNYGYTF
D: -
J: TRBJ1-2
V: TRBV14
size: -

DNA: TGTGCCAGCAGCTTCCGGGCCTCGGGGTGGGATGAGCAGTTCTTC
CDR3: CASSFRASGWDEQFF
D: -
J: TRBJ2-1
V: TRBV7-3
size: -

DNA: TGTGCCAGCAGCTTAAGTATCGTACTAGCGGGACGGGCAGATACGCAGTATTTT
CDR3: CASSLSIVLAGRADTQYF
D: TRBD2
J: TRBJ2-3
V: TRBV7-6
size: -

DNA: TGTGCCAGCAGGTCTGACAGGGCCTACAATCAGCCCCAGCATTTT
CDR3: CASRSDRAYNQPQHF
D: TRBD1
J: TRBJ1-5
V: TRBV2
size: -

DNA: TGCGCCAGCAGCTTGGGCGGGCGGCTTTCCTACAATGAGCAGTTCTTC
CDR3: CASSLGGRLSYNEQFF
D: -
J: TRBJ2-1
V: TRBV5-1
size: -

DNA: TGCGCCAGCTCAAAGGGTAGCGTCTCGTACAATGAGCAGTTCTTC
CDR3: CASSKGSVSYNEQFF
D: -
J: TRBJ2-1
V: TRBV5-1
size: -

DNA: TGTGCCATAAAGCGGGGAGTTGCTAATTCACCCCTCCACTTT
CDR3: CAIKRGVANSPLHF
D: -
J: TRBJ1-6
V: TRBV10-3
size: -

DNA: TGTGCCAGTAGTCCCCTCGACAGGATTTACTCCACAGATACGCAGTATTTT
CDR3: CASSPLDRIYSTDTQYF
D: -
J: TRBJ2-3
V: TRBV19
size: -

DNA: TGCGCCAGCAGCTTGGCTTACGGCTCTGGAAACACCATATATTTT
CDR3: CASSLAYGSGNTIYF
D: -
J: TRBJ1-3
V: TRBV5-1
size: few

DNA: TGTGCCAGCTCACCAACAGGGGGGTACAATGAGCAGTTCTTC
CDR3: CASSPTGGYNEQFF
D: TRBD1
J: TRBJ2-1
V: TRBV18
size: -

DNA: TGTGCTAGTGGTTTGGGGGCGTCCAATGAGCAGTTCTTC
CDR3: CASGLGASNEQFF
D: -
J: TRBJ2-1
V: TRBV12-5
size: -